This T cell receptor (beta chain) was profiled in a study of CD8 T cells in ankylosing spondylitis. The study's findings and limits: Peripheral blood held disease-linked clones only at relatively low frequency, and these were CD8+. Blood from ankylosing spondylitis patients appeared to carry a characteristic roughly 8-variant TCR beta motif. There was reportedly significant enrichment of clones that were disease-linked in matched ankylosing spondylitis synovial fluid. Prior work had noted some motif variants in reactive arthritis blood and synovial fluid.

Germline V gene data show CDR1 as SEHNR and CDR2 as FQNEAQ (reference sequence). The CDR3 is made up of 12 amino acids. Trimming removed 5 bases from V and 7 bases from J; junction bases left unmatched: 2. As for this clonotype: The antigen is unknown.

Making the TCR beta libraries involved quantitative 5'-RACE with molecular barcodes. TCRdb redid the calling of the 5' RACE reads with MiXCR, one entry per CDR3 protein. The data contain about 750,000 distinct CDR3 sequences, over 15% of them singletons. The sequencing input was blood, either unsorted or a sorted T cell fraction (not recorded which). The chain carries TRBV7-9 and TRBJ1-5; TRBD1 matches 7 bases. The TCR sequence derives from a male donor with ankylosing spondylitis. Here the CDR3 DNA reads TGTGCCAGCAGCGACAGGGAACAGCCCCAGCATTTT. The encoded protein is CASSDREQPQHF.